This T cell receptor (beta chain) was observed in a study of T cell clonotyping in hematopoietic cell transplantation. Findings and limits, study-wide: Few recipient clonotypes overlapped donors; over 95% were de novo at given depth. After transplant, recipient diversity fell while pathologically expanded clonotypes grew through day 180. Higher Inverse Simpson Index values in graft donor and pretransplant recipient predicted broader posttransplant TCR diversity.

Sequenced by immunoSEQ multiplex PCR; TCRdb stores in-frame clones only, minus some. The sample includes roughly 17,000 clones, around nine tenths seen only once; the top ten take roughly 4.9%. This clone appeared a few times. Its antigen is currently unknown. This receptor was taken from a man aged 35 to 55 in good health. Some clones in this sample may be carry-over from other donors' samples. The sample comprised peripheral blood mononuclear cells.

The CDR3 DNA follows: TGTGCCAGCAGCTTGATGCTGGGTGAGCAGTACTTC. As protein: CASSLMLGEQYF. This sequence joins TRBV7-9 and TRBJ2-7; the D is unclear. The CDR3 sequence is 12 residues long. The V and J ends lost 3 bases and 7 bases respectively, with 10 bases between them. CDR1 is SEHNR and CDR2 is FQNEAQ in the germline V gene (reference sequence).